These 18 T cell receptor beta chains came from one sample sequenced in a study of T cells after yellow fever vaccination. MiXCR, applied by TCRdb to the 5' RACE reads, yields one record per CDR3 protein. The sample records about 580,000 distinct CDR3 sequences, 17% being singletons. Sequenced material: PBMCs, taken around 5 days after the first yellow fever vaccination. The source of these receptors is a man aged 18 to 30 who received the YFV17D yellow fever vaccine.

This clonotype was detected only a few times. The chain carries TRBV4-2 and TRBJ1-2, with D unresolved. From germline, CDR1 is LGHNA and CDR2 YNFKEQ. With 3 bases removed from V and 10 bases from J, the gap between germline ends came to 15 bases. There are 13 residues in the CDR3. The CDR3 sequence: CASSQSSQVDYTF. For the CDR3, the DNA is TGTGCCAGCAGCCAGTCCTCGCAGGTGGACTACACCTTC.

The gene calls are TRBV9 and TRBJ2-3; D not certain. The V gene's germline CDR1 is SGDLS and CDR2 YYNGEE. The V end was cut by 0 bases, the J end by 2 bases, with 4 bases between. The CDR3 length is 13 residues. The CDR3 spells CASSVVYTDTQYF. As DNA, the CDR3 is TGTGCCAGCAGCGTAGTGTACACAGATACGCAGTATTTT.

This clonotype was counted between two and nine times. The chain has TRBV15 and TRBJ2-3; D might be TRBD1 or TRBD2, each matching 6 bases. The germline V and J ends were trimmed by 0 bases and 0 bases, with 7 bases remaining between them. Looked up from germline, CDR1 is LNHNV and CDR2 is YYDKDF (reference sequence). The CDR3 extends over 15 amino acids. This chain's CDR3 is CATSREGGSTDTQYF. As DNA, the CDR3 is TGTGCCACCAGCAGAGAAGGGGGGAGCACAGATACGCAGTATTTT.

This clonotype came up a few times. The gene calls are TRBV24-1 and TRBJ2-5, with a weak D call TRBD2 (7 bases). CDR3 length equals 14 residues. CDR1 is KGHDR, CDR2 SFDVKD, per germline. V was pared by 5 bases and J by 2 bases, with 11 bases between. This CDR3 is CATSGGGLQETQYF. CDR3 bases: TGTGCCACCAGTGGCGGGGGCCTTCAAGAGACCCAGTACTTC.

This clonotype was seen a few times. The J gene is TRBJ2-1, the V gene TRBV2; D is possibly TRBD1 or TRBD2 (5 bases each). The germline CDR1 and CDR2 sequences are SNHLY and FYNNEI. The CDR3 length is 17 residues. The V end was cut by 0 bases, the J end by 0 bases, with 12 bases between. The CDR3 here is CASSEARRGPSYNEQFF. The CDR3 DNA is TGTGCCAGCAGTGAAGCTCGACGGGGCCCCTCCTACAATGAGCAGTTCTTC.

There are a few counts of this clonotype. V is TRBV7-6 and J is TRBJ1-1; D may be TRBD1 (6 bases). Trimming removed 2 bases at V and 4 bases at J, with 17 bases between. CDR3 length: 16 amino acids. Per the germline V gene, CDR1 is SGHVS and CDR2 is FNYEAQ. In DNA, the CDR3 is TGTGCCAGCAGCTTACCCCCCCAGGGGATGAGCACTGAAGCTTTCTTT. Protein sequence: CASSLPPQGMSTEAFF.

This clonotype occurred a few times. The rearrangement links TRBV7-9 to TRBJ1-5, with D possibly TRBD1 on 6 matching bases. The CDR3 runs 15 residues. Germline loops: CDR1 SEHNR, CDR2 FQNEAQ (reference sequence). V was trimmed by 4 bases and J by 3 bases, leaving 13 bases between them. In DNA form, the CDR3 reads TGTGCCAGCAGCTCATCAGACAGGCTCAATCAGCCCCAGCATTTT. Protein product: CASSSSDRLNQPQHF. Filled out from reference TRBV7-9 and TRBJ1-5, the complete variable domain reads DTGVSQNPRHKITKRGQNVTFRCDPISEHNRLYWYRQTLGQGPEFLTYFQNEAQLEKSRLLSDRFSAERPKGSFSTLEIQRTEQGDSAMYLCASSSSDRLNQPQHFGDGTRLSIL.

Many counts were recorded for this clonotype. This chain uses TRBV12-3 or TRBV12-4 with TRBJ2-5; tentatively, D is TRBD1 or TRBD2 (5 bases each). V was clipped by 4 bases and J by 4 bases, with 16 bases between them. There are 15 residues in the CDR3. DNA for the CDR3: TGTGCCAGCAGTTCGTGGGGCCGCGGAGGAGAGACCCAGTACTTC. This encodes CASSSWGRGGETQYF.

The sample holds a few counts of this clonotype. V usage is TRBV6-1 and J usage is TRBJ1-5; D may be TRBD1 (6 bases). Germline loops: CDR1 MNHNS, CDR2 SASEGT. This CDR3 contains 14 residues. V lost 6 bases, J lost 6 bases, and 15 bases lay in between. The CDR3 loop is CASRSTGNLQPQHF. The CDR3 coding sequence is TGTGCCAGCAGGTCGACAGGAAACCTTCAGCCCCAGCATTTT.

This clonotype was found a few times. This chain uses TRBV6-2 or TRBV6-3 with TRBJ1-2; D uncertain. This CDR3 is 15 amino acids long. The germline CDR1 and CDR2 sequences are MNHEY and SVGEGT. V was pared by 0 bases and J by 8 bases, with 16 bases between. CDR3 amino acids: CASSYSTKGQTGYTF. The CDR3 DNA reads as TGTGCCAGCAGTTACTCGACAAAGGGCCAGACCGGCTACACCTTC.

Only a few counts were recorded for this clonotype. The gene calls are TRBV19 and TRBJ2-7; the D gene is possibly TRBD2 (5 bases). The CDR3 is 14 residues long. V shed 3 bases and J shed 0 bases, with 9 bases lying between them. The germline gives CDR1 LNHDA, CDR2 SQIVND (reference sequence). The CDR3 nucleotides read TGTGCCAGTAGTATCCTGGGGAGCTCCTACGAGCAGTACTTC. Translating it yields CASSILGSSYEQYF.

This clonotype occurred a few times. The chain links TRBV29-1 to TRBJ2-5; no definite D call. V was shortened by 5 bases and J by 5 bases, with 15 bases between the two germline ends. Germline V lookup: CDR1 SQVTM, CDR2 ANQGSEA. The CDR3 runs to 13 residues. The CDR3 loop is CSVFRIGGETQYF. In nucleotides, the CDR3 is TGCAGCGTTTTTCGGATAGGTGGGGAGACCCAGTACTTC.

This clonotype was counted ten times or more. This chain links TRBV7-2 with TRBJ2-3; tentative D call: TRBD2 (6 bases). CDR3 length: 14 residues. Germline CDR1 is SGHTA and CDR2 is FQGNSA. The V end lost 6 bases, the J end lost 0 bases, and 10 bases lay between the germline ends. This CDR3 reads CASSLASSTDTQYF. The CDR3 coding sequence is TGTGCCAGCAGTCTAGCGTCTAGCACAGATACGCAGTATTTT.

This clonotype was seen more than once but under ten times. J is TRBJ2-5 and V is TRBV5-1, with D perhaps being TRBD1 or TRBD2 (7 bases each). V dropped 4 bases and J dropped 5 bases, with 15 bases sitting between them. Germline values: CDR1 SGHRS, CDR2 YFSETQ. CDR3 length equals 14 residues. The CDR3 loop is CASSTGTAGETQYF. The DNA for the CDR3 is TGCGCCAGCAGCACCGGGACAGCGGGGGAGACCCAGTACTTC.

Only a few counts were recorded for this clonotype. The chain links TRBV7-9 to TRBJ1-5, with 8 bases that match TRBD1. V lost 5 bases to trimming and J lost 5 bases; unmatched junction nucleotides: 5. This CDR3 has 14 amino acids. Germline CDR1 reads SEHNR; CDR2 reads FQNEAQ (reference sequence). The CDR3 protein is CASSIQGVDQPQHF. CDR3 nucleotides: TGTGCCAGCAGCATACAGGGGGTTGATCAGCCCCAGCATTTT.

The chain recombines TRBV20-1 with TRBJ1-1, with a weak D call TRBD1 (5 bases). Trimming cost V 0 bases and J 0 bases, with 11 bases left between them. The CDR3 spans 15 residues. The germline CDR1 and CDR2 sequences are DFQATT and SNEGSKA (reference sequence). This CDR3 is CSARDLEGLNTEAFF. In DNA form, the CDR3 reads TGCAGTGCTAGAGATTTGGAGGGGCTGAACACTGAAGCTTTCTTT.

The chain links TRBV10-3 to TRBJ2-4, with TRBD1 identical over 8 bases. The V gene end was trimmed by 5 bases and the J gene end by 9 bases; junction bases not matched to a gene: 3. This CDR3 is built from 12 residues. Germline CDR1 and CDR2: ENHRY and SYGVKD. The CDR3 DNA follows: TGTGCCATCAGTCCAGGGGGCAGCATTCAGTACTTC. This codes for CAISPGGSIQYF.

For the CDR3, the DNA is TGTGCCAGCAGCGTAGTTGGTAGCGGGGGGCCAGATACGCAGTATTTT. Its protein product is CASSVVGSGGPDTQYF. This rearrangement joins TRBV9 to TRBJ2-3; 10 bases align to TRBD2. J was trimmed by 4 bases and V by 0 bases; bases with no gene match: 5. This CDR3 spans 16 amino acids. In germline, CDR1 is SGDLS, CDR2 YYNGEE.